This is a list of T cell receptor beta chains from one sample in a study of PD-1 blockade in classical Hodgkin lymphoma. Assay: immunoSEQ multiplex PCR; the TCRdb copy retains only in-frame clones and omits some. Of approximately 84,000 clones listed, around 86% are singletons. The sample here was peripheral blood mononuclear cells (PBMCs), taken at baseline. All receptors derive from a human donor with classical Hodgkin lymphoma. Each CDR3 is given with its conserved first and last residue. The D gene is left open where the match is weak. Expanded clones get a size class; other rows say once, few or many, or leave the size out.

CASSSGPPGLNTGELFF TGTGCCAGCAGCTCCGGACCCCCCGGGCTGAACACCGGGGAGCTGTTTTTT NA TRBJ2-2 TRBV5-4 NA
CASSPISGNSGAGELFF TGTGCCAGCTCACCCATCAGCGGGAACAGCGGGGCCGGGGAGCTGTTTTTT TRBD2 TRBJ2-2 TRBV18 NA
CAWSHRGSNQPQHF TGTGCCTGGAGTCACAGGGGGAGCAATCAGCCCCAGCATTTT TRBD1 TRBJ1-5 TRBV30 once
CASSLGTGGTTNEKLFF TGTGCCAGCAGCTTAGGTACAGGGGGCACAACTAATGAAAAACTGTTTTTT TRBD1 TRBJ1-4 TRBV7-6 NA
CASSSTPGLAGVGDEQFF TGTGCCAGCAGCTCTACCCCGGGACTAGCGGGAGTAGGCGATGAGCAGTTCTTC TRBD2 TRBJ2-1 TRBV13 NA
CASSLGGYGTQYF TGTGCCAGCAGCTTAGGGGGGTATGGGACCCAGTACTTC NA TRBJ2-5 TRBV7-2 NA
CASSLGQETSNYGYTF TGTGCCAGCAGCTTGGGACAGGAAACTTCTAACTATGGCTACACCTTC TRBD1 TRBJ1-2 TRBV7-9 NA
CASGGHPYF TGTGCCAGCGGGGGACACCCTTACTTC NA TRBJ2-7 TRBV28 NA
CAWRDLPGQGTNGYTF TGTGCCTGGAGGGATCTTCCGGGACAGGGGACGAATGGCTACACCTTC TRBD1 TRBJ1-2 TRBV30 NA
CASSLDRYEQFF TGTGCCAGCAGCTTAGACCGTTATGAGCAGTTCTTC NA TRBJ2-1 TRBV7-2 NA
CASSSRTGRGTEAFF TGCGCCAGCAGCTCCCGGACAGGGAGAGGGACTGAAGCTTTCTTT TRBD1 TRBJ1-1 TRBV5-1 NA
CASSGVAYNEQFF TGTGCCAGCTCGGGAGTCGCGTACAATGAGCAGTTCTTC NA TRBJ2-1 TRBV18 NA
CASSFGTGDYEQYF TGTGCCAGCAGCTTCGGGACAGGGGACTACGAGCAGTACTTC TRBD1 TRBJ2-7 TRBV7-9 NA
CATSRERDRVEEQYF TGTGCCACCAGCAGAGAGCGGGACAGGGTTGAAGAGCAGTACTTC TRBD1 TRBJ2-7 TRBV15 NA
CSVEDEGERGNEQFF TGCAGCGTTGAAGATGAGGGGGAGCGAGGTAATGAGCAGTTCTTC NA TRBJ2-1 TRBV29-1 NA
CASSLREGRSNEKLFF TGTGCCAGCAGTTTAAGGGAGGGCAGGTCTAATGAAAAACTGTTTTTT NA TRBJ1-4 TRBV27 NA
CASSLVSMIDTQYF TGTGCCAGCAGCTTAGTAAGCATGATAGATACGCAGTATTTT NA TRBJ2-3 TRBV7-2 NA
CASTPRDAGPETQYF TGTGCCAGTACCCCCCGGGACGCCGGCCCGGAGACCCAGTACTTC NA TRBJ2-5 TRBV19 NA
CASSPEREGYNEQFF TGTGCCAGCAGCCCTGAGCGGGAGGGTTACAATGAGCAGTTCTTC TRBD2 TRBJ2-1 TRBV6-5 NA
CSVQDAYEQFF TGCAGTGTGCAAGATGCCTATGAGCAGTTCTTC NA TRBJ2-1 TRBV20-1 NA
CASSEVLIGSASYNEQFF TGTGCCAGCAGTGAAGTGCTTATTGGGTCAGCCTCCTACAATGAGCAGTTCTTC NA TRBJ2-1 TRBV6-1 NA
CASSPGETQYF TGTGCCAGCAGCCCCGGAGAGACCCAGTACTTC NA TRBJ2-5 TRBV7-6 NA
CASSIVGINEQFF TGTGCCAGTAGTATAGTCGGGATCAATGAGCAGTTCTTC NA TRBJ2-1 TRBV19 few
CASSLWVAVNTGELFF TGTGCCAGCAGCCTGTGGGTAGCGGTTAACACCGGGGAGCTGTTTTTT NA TRBJ2-2 TRBV7-8 once
CASSNPGTSGAYEQYF TGTGCCAGCAGCAATCCCGGGACTAGCGGGGCCTACGAGCAGTACTTC TRBD2 TRBJ2-7 TRBV7-6 once
CASSPLGVDTEAFF TGTGCCAGCAGCCCCTTGGGGGTTGACACTGAAGCTTTCTTT NA TRBJ1-1 TRBV11-1 NA
CASSRLASEQFF TGTGCCAGCAGTCGACTAGCGAGTGAGCAGTTCTTC TRBD2 TRBJ2-1 TRBV27 NA
CASSLEGAANTEAFF TGCGCCAGCAGCCTAGAGGGGGCCGCGAACACTGAAGCTTTCTTT TRBD1 TRBJ1-1 TRBV4-3 NA
CASSVGGQVGSYGYTF TGTGCCAGCAGCGTAGGAGGACAGGTTGGGTCCTATGGCTACACCTTC TRBD1 TRBJ1-2 TRBV9 NA
CASSGTTDTQYF TGTGCCAGCAGCGGGACGACAGATACGCAGTATTTT NA TRBJ2-3 TRBV11-3 NA
CASSLSTGGGEPQHF TGTGCCAGCAGCTTAAGCACGGGGGGTGGTGAGCCCCAGCATTTT NA TRBJ1-5 TRBV11-2 NA
CASSYSGQGITYEQYF TGTGCCAGCAGTTACTCGGGACAAGGTATTACCTACGAGCAGTACTTC NA TRBJ2-7 TRBV6-6 NA
CASSQAHPDYGYTF TGCGCCAGCAGCCAAGCACACCCAGACTATGGCTACACCTTC NA TRBJ1-2 TRBV4-3 few
CASSRTSGMETQYF TGTGCCAGCAGTCGGACTAGCGGGATGGAGACCCAGTACTTC TRBD2 TRBJ2-5 TRBV2 NA
CASRRTGNTEAFF TGTGCCAGTAGAAGGACAGGGAACACTGAAGCTTTCTTT TRBD1 TRBJ1-1 TRBV19 NA
CASTPVAGDYNEQFF TGTGCCAGCACCCCGGTGGCGGGAGACTACAATGAGCAGTTCTTC TRBD2 TRBJ2-1 TRBV7-2 NA
CASSLGTANTGELFF TGCGCCAGCAGCCTGGGGACAGCGAACACCGGGGAGCTGTTTTTT TRBD1 TRBJ2-2 TRBV5-1 NA
CASSYLQTQYF TGTGCCAGCAGTTATTTGCAGACCCAGTACTTC NA TRBJ2-5 TRBV6-5 NA
CASSPERRVQPQHF TGTGCCAGCTCACCCGAGAGGCGGGTACAGCCCCAGCATTTT NA TRBJ1-5 TRBV18 NA
CASSDAPGTGNEKLFF TGTGCCAGCAGTGACGCCCCCGGGACAGGGAATGAAAAACTGTTTTTT TRBD1 TRBJ1-4 TRBV6-1 once
CASSPVRTGHYGYTF TGTGCCAGCAGCCCCGTGCGGACAGGCCACTATGGCTACACCTTC TRBD1 TRBJ1-2 TRBV5-6 NA
CASSEGWGGENGYTF TGTGCCAGCAGTGAAGGCTGGGGAGGAGAAAATGGCTACACCTTC NA TRBJ1-2 TRBV6-1 NA
CASSIVGYRNTGELFF TGTGCCAGTAGTATTGTTGGGTATCGAAACACCGGGGAGCTGTTTTTT NA TRBJ2-2 TRBV19 NA
CASSVRGGLAGISTDTQYF TGTGCCAGCAGTGTCCGCGGGGGACTAGCGGGAATCAGCACAGATACGCAGTATTTT TRBD2 TRBJ2-3 TRBV6-1 NA
CASSHDRTSLRLAKNIQYF TGCGCCAGCAGCCACGATAGGACTAGCTTGCGTTTAGCCAAAAACATTCAGTACTTC TRBD2 TRBJ2-4 TRBV4-3 NA
CASSHSGNTIYF TGTGCCAGCAGCCACTCTGGAAACACCATATATTTT NA TRBJ1-3 TRBV14 NA
CASSLEAGGIYF TGTGCCAGCAGCTTAGAGGCAGGAGGCATATATTTT NA TRBJ1-3 TRBV7-2 NA
CASSQGTGGPDEQFF TGTGCCAGCAGTCAAGGTACGGGGGGGCCGGATGAGCAGTTCTTC TRBD2 TRBJ2-1 TRBV2 NA
CASKGDSNQPQHF TGTGCCAGCAAGGGGGACAGCAATCAGCCCCAGCATTTT NA TRBJ1-5 TRBV2 few
CASRTLAGGNYEQYF TGTGCCAGCAGGACACTAGCGGGAGGGAACTACGAGCAGTACTTC TRBD2 TRBJ2-7 TRBV27 NA
CASSLSRGGPYEQYF TGTGCCAGCAGTTTATCGAGGGGGGGTCCCTACGAGCAGTACTTC NA TRBJ2-7 TRBV27 once
CASSLVEGSGAFF TGCGCCAGCAGCTTGGTTGAGGGGTCGGGCGCTTTCTTT NA TRBJ1-1 TRBV5-1 NA